A single sample gave rise to the 29 T cell receptor beta chains below, sequenced in a study of CD8+CD57+ T cells in acquired aplastic anemia. Genomic DNA templated the TCR beta VDJ and CDR3 profiling. MiXCR was run by TCRdb on the reads, yielding one entry per CDR3 protein. The sample contains roughly 130,000 distinct CDR3 sequences, about half of which appear only once. Sequencing was done on a sample of sorted CD4+, CD8+, or CD8+CD57+ T cells (not recorded which) from PBMCs. The receptors were sampled from a human donor in good health, serving as a control.

CDR3 sequence (DNA): TGTGCCACCAGTGCTAGGCTTGGGATCCAAGAGACCCAGTACTTC. Its protein is CATSARLGIQETQYF. The rearrangement links TRBV24-1 to TRBJ2-5; D not certain. V lost 5 bases and J 1 base, leaving 13 bases between the germline ends. Germline V gene data show CDR1 as KGHDR and CDR2 as SFDVKD. This CDR3 region has 15 residues.

This clonotype appeared many times. V gene TRBV2 combines with J gene TRBJ1-1; maybe TRBD1 (5 bases). The CDR3 has 13 amino acids. The V end lost 5 bases, the J end lost 8 bases, and 15 bases lay between the germline ends. Germline CDR1 and CDR2: SNHLY and FYNNEI. The CDR3 DNA reads as TGTGCCAGCAGTTACCCCGGGACTCCAGAAGCTTTCTTT. As protein: CASSYPGTPEAFF.

The chain recombines TRBV20-1 with TRBJ2-7; unclear D gene. CDR1 is DFQATT, CDR2 SNEGSKA, per germline (reference sequence). Trimming left V 0 bases short and J 0 bases short, with 9 bases between. This CDR3 spans 14 amino acids. CDR3 in DNA: TGCAGTGCTAGAGATTCCGGCAACTCCTACGAGCAGTACTTC. Translation: CSARDSGNSYEQYF.

The chain links TRBV24-1 to TRBJ2-5; no definite D call. The assigned J gene may be wrong: the sequence end matches TRBJ2-1 better. Germline values: CDR1 KGHDR, CDR2 SFDVKD. The CDR3 extends over 11 amino acids. The CDR3 sequence is CATSDFGEQFF. The CDR3 DNA reads TGTGCCACCAGTGATTTTGGAGAGCAGTTCTTC.

The CDR3 sequence: CSGGRPATNEKLFF. Here the CDR3 DNA reads TGCAGCGGTGGGAGACCCGCAACTAATGAAAAACTGTTTTTT. The gene calls are TRBV29-1 and TRBJ1-4; D uncertain. V was cut by 7 bases and J by 0 bases, with 12 bases left in between. The CDR3 loop spans 14 amino acids. The germline V gene has CDR1 SQVTM and CDR2 ANQGSEA.

The genes are TRBV7-7 and TRBJ2-5; D might be TRBD1 or TRBD2, each matching 5 bases. CDR1 and CDR2 (germline): SSHAT, FNYEAQ (reference sequence). The V and J ends lost 4 bases and 5 bases respectively, with 11 bases between them. This CDR3 comprises 13 residues. The CDR3: CASSSGPLETQYF. The CDR3 nucleotides read TGTGCCAGCAGCTCGGGACCCTTGGAGACCCAGTACTTC.

This clonotype was detected only a few times. The V gene is TRBV6-1, the J gene TRBJ2-2; D possibly corresponds to TRBD2 (7 bases). The germline V and J ends were trimmed by 3 bases and 3 bases, with 11 bases remaining between them. CDR3 length equals 15 residues. Germline lookup yields CDR1 MNHNS and CDR2 SASEGT. Here the CDR3 DNA reads TGTGCCAGCAGTGAGGGGGGGGCCGACACCGGGGAGCTGTTTTTT. Amino acids: CASSEGGADTGELFF.

This clonotype was seen more than once but under ten times. The chain is built from TRBV12-3 or TRBV12-4 and TRBJ1-1; D is undetermined. V shed 2 bases and J shed 1 base, with 5 bases lying between them. This CDR3 comprises 13 residues. CDR3 sequence: CASSLWQNTEAFF. The CDR3 nucleotides read TGTGCCAGCAGTTTATGGCAGAACACTGAAGCTTTCTTT.

The chain carries TRBV2 and TRBJ2-7; D gene ambiguous. V was pared by 5 bases and J by 3 bases, with 14 bases between. Germline loops: CDR1 SNHLY, CDR2 FYNNEI. The CDR3 is 14 amino acids. The CDR3 is CASSYEETNYEQYF. The CDR3 nucleotides are TGTGCCAGCAGTTACGAAGAAACCAACTACGAGCAGTACTTC.

This clonotype occurred many times. This chain links TRBV7-2 with TRBJ2-3; TRBD2 matches at 14 bases. With 3 bases clipped from V and 4 bases from J, the junction kept 3 bases outside the gene matches. The CDR3 sequence is 16 residues long. Germline V gene data show CDR1 as SGHTA and CDR2 as FQGNSA. In DNA form, the CDR3 reads TGTGCCAGCAGCTTGGGACTAGCGGGGGCGTCAGATACGCAGTATTTT. This codes for CASSLGLAGASDTQYF.

This clonotype was observed at least ten times. The chain joins TRBV20-1 to TRBJ1-1; weak D call: TRBD1 (6 bases). CDR3 length: 16 amino acids. Germline V gives CDR1 DFQATT, CDR2 SNEGSKA (reference sequence). V was shortened by 0 bases and J by 0 bases, with 14 bases between the two germline ends. The CDR3 spells CSARDYRDTLNTEAFF. The CDR3 nucleotides are TGCAGTGCTAGAGATTATCGGGACACCTTGAACACTGAAGCTTTCTTT.

This clonotype was observed many times. The chain recombines TRBV19 with TRBJ1-2; D gene uncertain. Trimming took 10 bases from V and 4 from J, leaving 7 bases between them. This CDR3 comprises 10 residues. From germline, CDR1 is LNHDA and CDR2 SQIVND (reference sequence). CDR3 sequence: CATSLYGYTF. As DNA, the CDR3 is TGTGCCACTAGCCTCTATGGCTACACCTTC.

This clonotype has only a few counts. The rearrangement uses TRBV3-1 and TRBJ2-3; 15 bases line up with TRBD2. CDR1 is LGHDT and CDR2 is YNNKEL in the germline V gene (reference sequence). The V and J ends lost 4 bases and 3 bases, in that order; junction bases with no gene match: 11. The CDR3 totals 19 residues. The CDR3 nucleotides are TGTGCCAGCAGCCTCTCAACCAGGACTAGCGGGGGGGGAACAGATACGCAGTATTTT. Its protein is CASSLSTRTSGGGTDTQYF.

The table lists this clonotype with many counts. The chain couples TRBV7-2 to TRBJ1-4; D is undetermined. The CDR3 has 13 residues. V was clipped by 4 bases and J by 11 bases, with 14 bases between them. Germline V gene lookup returns CDR1 SGHTA and CDR2 FQGNSA. The CDR3 reads CASSSNSLEKLFF. As DNA, the CDR3 is TGTGCCAGCAGCTCCAATTCCCTCGAGAAACTGTTTTTT.

The chain is built from TRBV10-1 and TRBJ1-2, with D hard to call. Deletions cut 4 bases from V and 4 bases from J, with 10 bases between. Germline V gene data show CDR1 as WNHNN and CDR2 as SYGVQD (reference sequence). This CDR3 contains 13 residues. CDR3: CASSVGKTYGYTF. CDR3 bases: TGCGCCAGCAGTGTTGGCAAAACCTATGGCTACACCTTC.

The V call is TRBV2, the J call TRBJ2-1, with a weak D call TRBD1 (6 bases). The CDR3 loop spans 11 amino acids. Trimming removed 10 bases from V and 6 bases from J, with 10 bases in between. In germline, CDR1 is SNHLY, CDR2 FYNNEI. CDR3 in amino acids: CANLRGNEQFF. DNA for the CDR3: TGTGCCAACCTCAGGGGCAATGAGCAGTTCTTC.

In its sample, this clonotype was seen many times. This chain connects TRBV9 to TRBJ2-7, with D perhaps given as TRBD1 or TRBD2 (5 bases each). V lost 0 bases and J lost 7, with 17 bases in between. Looked up from germline, CDR1 is SGDLS and CDR2 is YYNGEE. The CDR3 has 15 residues. The CDR3 sequence: CASSVDGTPLEEQYF. The CDR3 DNA is TGTGCCAGCAGCGTAGACGGGACGCCCCTGGAAGAGCAGTACTTC.

This clonotype was seen repeatedly, ten times or more. The J gene is TRBJ1-2, the V gene TRBV20-1; D possibly corresponds to TRBD1 (5 bases). The CDR3 sequence is 14 residues long. Germline V lookup: CDR1 DFQATT, CDR2 SNEGSKA (reference sequence). Trimming took 6 bases from V and 0 from J, leaving 14 bases between them. CDR3 in amino acids: CSAVQGIANYGYTF. CDR3 sequence (DNA): TGCAGTGCCGTTCAGGGAATAGCTAACTATGGCTACACCTTC.

This clonotype was detected ten times or more. V and J are TRBV5-1 and TRBJ2-7; TRBD2 agrees at 7 bases. This CDR3 is built from 15 residues. The germline V gene encodes CDR1 SGHRS and CDR2 YFSETQ. The V segment lost 4 bases and the J segment 4 bases; nucleotides outside the gene matches: 11. Written as DNA, the CDR3 is TGCGCCAGCAGCACATCCGGGACTACTTTATACGAGCAGTACTTC. Encoded protein: CASSTSGTTLYEQYF.

The chain employs TRBV20-1 and TRBJ1-4, with 10 bases lining up with TRBD1. The V and J ends lost 3 bases and 8 bases, in that order; junction bases with no gene match: 3. The CDR3 spans 13 residues. CDR1 and CDR2 from the germline V gene are DFQATT and SNEGSKA (reference sequence). CDR3 nucleotides: TGCAGTGCTAGTGACAGGGGGCGAGAAAAACTGTTTTTT. This gives the protein CSASDRGREKLFF.

V and J are TRBV19 and TRBJ2-2; D is undetermined. V was shortened by 0 bases and J by 7 bases, with 6 bases between the two germline ends. The V gene's germline CDR1 is LNHDA and CDR2 SQIVND (reference sequence). The CDR3 runs to 13 residues. The CDR3 region has the DNA TGTGCCAGTAGTATAGACGTTCACGGGGAGCTGTTTTTT. Amino acids: CASSIDVHGELFF.

A note on this clonotype: A single base separates this from a much larger clone, so it may be a read error. The chain carries TRBV18 and TRBJ1-2, with D possibly being TRBD1 (6 bases). The CDR3 runs to 16 residues. The germline CDR1 and CDR2 sequences are KGHSH and LQKENI. CDR3 protein: CASSPMERDTNYGYAF. CDR3 coding DNA: TGTGCCAGCTCACCTATGGAGAGGGACACCAACTATGGCTACGCCTTC.

The chain uses TRBV15 and TRBJ1-6; D is ambiguous. Trimming shortened V by 0 bases and J by 3 bases, and 3 bases separated the two germline ends. The CDR3 runs 14 residues. The germline CDR1 and CDR2 sequences are LNHNV and YYDKDF (reference sequence). The CDR3 here is CATSRDNYNSPLHF. Here the CDR3 DNA reads TGTGCCACCAGCAGAGACAACTATAATTCACCCCTCCACTTT.

The chain employs TRBV7-6 and TRBJ2-1; no clear D. Per the germline V gene, CDR1 is SGHVS and CDR2 is FNYEAQ. The CDR3 sequence is 14 residues long. V was pared by 1 base and J by 2 bases, with 6 bases between. CDR3 sequence: CASSLEVAYNEQFF. As DNA, the CDR3 is TGTGCCAGCAGCTTAGAGGTAGCCTACAATGAGCAGTTCTTC.

The J gene is TRBJ2-7, the V gene TRBV20-1; TRBD1 matches 9 bases. The V and J ends lost 3 bases and 3 bases, in that order; junction bases with no gene match: 9. Germline CDR1 DFQATT, CDR2 SNEGSKA (reference sequence). This CDR3 region has 15 residues. CDR3 in DNA: TGCAGTGCTAGCCAGCCCCGGGACAGGGACTACGAGCAGTACTTC. Residues: CSASQPRDRDYEQYF.

The chain has TRBV2 and TRBJ1-3; TRBD1 agrees at 7 bases. J lost 2 bases, V lost 4 bases, and 5 bases had no gene match. CDR3 length equals 15 residues. The germline CDR1 and CDR2 sequences are SNHLY and FYNNEI. The CDR3 sequence: CASSADRVAGNTIYF. CDR3 bases: TGTGCCAGCAGTGCAGACAGGGTGGCTGGAAACACCATATATTTT. Full variable domain (missing parts from reference TRBV2 and TRBJ1-3): EPEVTQTPSHQVTQMGQEVILRCVPISNHLYFYWYRQILGQKVEFLVSFYNNEISEKSEIFDDQFSVERPDGSNFTLKIRSTKLEDSAMYFCASSADRVAGNTIYFGEGSWLTVV.

This clonotype was seen many times. This sequence joins TRBV18 and TRBJ2-7, with TRBD1 matching 8 bases. Germline-derived CDR1 and CDR2 are KGHSH and LQKENI. The CDR3 sequence is 16 residues long. V dropped 0 bases and J dropped 2; count of bases not matched to a gene: 6. The CDR3 DNA sequence: TGTGCCAGCTCACCACCGACAGGGGTTAACCCCTACGAGCAGTACTTC. Protein sequence: CASSPPTGVNPYEQYF.

Turning to this clonotype: Lacking the conserved final phenylalanine or tryptophan, this CDR3 likely reflects a read error. The DNA is left out, because the CDR3 cannot be placed on it with certainty; the CDR3 is given as TCRdb lists it. The chain joins TRBV7-3 to TRBJ1-2; TRBD1 is the table's D call, not checked against the DNA. The CDR3 length is 13 residues, termini included. Germline-derived CDR1 and CDR2 are SGHTA and FQGTGA. The CDR3 region is CASSLIGTSGLIV.

This clonotype was seen a single time. The chain employs TRBV29-1 and TRBJ1-2, with 8 positions matching TRBD1. V lost 7 bases, J lost 4 bases, and 8 bases stayed unmatched. The length of the CDR3 is 13 residues. Germline V gene sequence: CDR1 SQVTM, CDR2 ANQGSEA. The CDR3 is CSAQKGTGYGYTF. The CDR3 DNA sequence: TGCAGCGCCCAGAAGGGGACAGGCTATGGCTACACCTTC. The entire variable domain, with the rest obtained from reference TRBV29-1 and TRBJ1-2, is as follows: SAVISQKPSRDICQRGTSLTIQCQVDSQVTMMFWYRQQPGQSLTLIATANQGSEATYESGFVIDKFPISRPNLTFSTLTVSNMSPEDSSIYLCSAQKGTGYGYTFGSGTRLTVV.